These 6 T cell receptor beta chains came from one sample sequenced in a study of blood T cell repertoires in COVID-19. Some clones are missing from TCRdb's copy, which holds only in-frame ones; the method was immunoSEQ multiplex PCR. The sample has 250,000 to 350,000 clones, 90% seen once. Source material: peripheral blood. The receptors stem from a woman aged 25 to 39 with COVID-19, enrolled during active disease.

V is TRBV6-6 and J is TRBJ1-6; TRBD1 aligns across 10 bases. The V gene's germline CDR1 is MNHNY and CDR2 SVGAGI (reference sequence). Trimming took 6 bases from V and 10 from J; bases not matched to a gene: 12. The CDR3 runs 16 residues. Here the CDR3 reads CASSHNPGQGSSPLHF. CDR3 in DNA: TGTGCCAGCAGCCATAATCCGGGACAGGGGAGCTCACCCCTCCACTTT.

The chain employs TRBV30 and TRBJ2-7, with TRBD2 matching 14 bases. Germline CDR1 reads GTSNPN; CDR2 reads SVGIG (reference sequence). This CDR3 region has 15 residues. With 1 base clipped from V and 10 bases from J, the junction kept 9 bases outside the gene matches. The CDR3 region has the DNA TGTGCCTGGAGTGGAGGGACTAGCGGGAGAGACCGTCAGTACTTC. This codes for CAWSGGTSGRDRQYF.

This chain joins TRBV3-1 (or the pseudogene TRBV3-2) and TRBJ2-7; 11 bases line up with TRBD1. Germline trimming cut 4 bases from V and 4 bases from J; bases unmatched to any gene: 3. The CDR3 is 14 amino acids. CDR1 is LGHDT, CDR2 YNNKEL, per germline (reference sequence). The CDR3 reads CASSPGTGGYEQYF. For the CDR3, the DNA is TGTGCCAGCAGCCCCGGGACAGGGGGATACGAGCAGTACTTC.

A note on this clone: This sample includes further DNA sequences coding for the same CDR3. V and J are TRBV18 and TRBJ1-5; a weak D match, TRBD1 (6 bases). The germline V and J ends were trimmed by 2 bases and 5 bases, with 10 bases remaining between them. Germline CDR1 KGHSH, CDR2 LQKENI. This CDR3 contains 14 residues. CDR3: CASSPGRGDQPQHF. The DNA of the CDR3 is TGTGCCAGCTCACCAGGGAGGGGGGATCAGCCCCAGCATTTT.

The V and J genes are TRBV3-1 (or the pseudogene TRBV3-2) and TRBJ1-2; 8 bases are shared with TRBD1. The CDR3 consists of 14 residues. V lost 4 bases, J lost 3 bases, and 4 bases stayed unmatched. Germline V gives CDR1 LGHDT, CDR2 YNNKEL (reference sequence). The CDR3 protein is CASSRSQGDYGYTF. DNA for the CDR3: TGTGCCAGCAGCCGGTCACAGGGGGACTATGGCTACACCTTC.

V and J are TRBV4-1 and TRBJ1-5; a possible D gene is TRBD1 (6 bases). The CDR3 is made up of 13 amino acids. The V end was cut by 4 bases, the J end by 6 bases, with 10 bases between. From germline, CDR1 is MGHRA and CDR2 YSYEKL. CDR3 bases: TGCGCCAGCAGCCCAGGGGTGGGTCAGCCCCAGCATTTT. This gives the protein CASSPGVGQPQHF.